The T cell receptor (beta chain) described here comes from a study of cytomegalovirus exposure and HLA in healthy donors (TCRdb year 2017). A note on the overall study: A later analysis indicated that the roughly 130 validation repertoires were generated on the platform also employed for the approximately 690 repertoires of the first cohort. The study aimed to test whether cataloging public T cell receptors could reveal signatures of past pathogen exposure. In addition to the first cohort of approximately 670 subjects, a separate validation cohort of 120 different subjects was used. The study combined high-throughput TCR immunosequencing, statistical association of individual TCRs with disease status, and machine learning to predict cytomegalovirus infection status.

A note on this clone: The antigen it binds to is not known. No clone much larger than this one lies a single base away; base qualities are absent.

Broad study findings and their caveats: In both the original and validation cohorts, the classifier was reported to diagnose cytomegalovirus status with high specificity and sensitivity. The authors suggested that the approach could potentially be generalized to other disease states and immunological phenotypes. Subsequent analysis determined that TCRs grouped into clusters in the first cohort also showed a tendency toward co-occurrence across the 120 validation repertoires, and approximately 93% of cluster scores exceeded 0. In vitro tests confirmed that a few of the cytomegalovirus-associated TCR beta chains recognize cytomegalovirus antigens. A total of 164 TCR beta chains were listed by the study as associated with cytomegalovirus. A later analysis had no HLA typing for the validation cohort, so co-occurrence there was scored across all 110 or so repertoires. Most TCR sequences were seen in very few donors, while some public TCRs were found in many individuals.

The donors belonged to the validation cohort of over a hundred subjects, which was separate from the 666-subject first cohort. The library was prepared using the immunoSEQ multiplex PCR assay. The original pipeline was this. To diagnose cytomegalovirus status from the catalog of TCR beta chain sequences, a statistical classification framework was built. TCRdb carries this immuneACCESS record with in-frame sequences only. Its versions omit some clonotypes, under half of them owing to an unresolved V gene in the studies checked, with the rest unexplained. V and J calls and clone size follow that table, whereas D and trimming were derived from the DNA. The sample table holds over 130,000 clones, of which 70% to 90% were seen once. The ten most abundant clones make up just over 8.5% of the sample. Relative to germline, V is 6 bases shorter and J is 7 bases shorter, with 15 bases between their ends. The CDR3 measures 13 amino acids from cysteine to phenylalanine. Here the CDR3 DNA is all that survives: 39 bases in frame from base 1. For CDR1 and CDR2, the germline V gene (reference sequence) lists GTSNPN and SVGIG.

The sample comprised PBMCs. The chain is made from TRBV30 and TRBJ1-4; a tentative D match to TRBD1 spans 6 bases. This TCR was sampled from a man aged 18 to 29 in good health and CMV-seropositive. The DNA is TGTGCCTGCCTCGTCAGGGGCAGTGAAAAACTGTTTTTT. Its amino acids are CACLVRGSEKLFF.